This T cell receptor (beta chain) was captured in a study of CD8 T cells in ankylosing spondylitis. This clonotype was found a few times. The target antigen is unknown. General study points: There were earlier reports of some motif variants in reactive arthritis synovial fluid and blood. Reported data indicate significant enrichment of disease-linked clones within matched ankylosing spondylitis synovial fluid. Blood from ankylosing spondylitis patients appeared to carry a characteristic roughly 8-variant TCR beta motif.

This CDR3 is built from 16 residues. V shed 0 bases and J shed 6 bases, with 16 bases lying between them. CDR1 and CDR2 (germline): MNHEY, SMNVEV (reference sequence). Quantitative barcoded 5'-RACE was used to prepare TCR beta libraries. TCRdb fed the 5' RACE reads into MiXCR, producing one record per CDR3 protein. The table includes fewer than 130,000 distinct CDR3 sequences, approximately 25% detected once. This clonotype originated in a male donor with ankylosing spondylitis. The sequencing sample was made of synovial fluid, either unsorted or a sorted T cell fraction (not recorded which). The chain recombines TRBV27 with TRBJ2-3, with a tentative D call TRBD1 (6 bases). The chain's CDR3 is CASSLSSGAYGDTQYF. As DNA, the CDR3 is TGTGCCAGCAGTTTATCGTCAGGGGCCTATGGCGATACGCAGTATTTT.